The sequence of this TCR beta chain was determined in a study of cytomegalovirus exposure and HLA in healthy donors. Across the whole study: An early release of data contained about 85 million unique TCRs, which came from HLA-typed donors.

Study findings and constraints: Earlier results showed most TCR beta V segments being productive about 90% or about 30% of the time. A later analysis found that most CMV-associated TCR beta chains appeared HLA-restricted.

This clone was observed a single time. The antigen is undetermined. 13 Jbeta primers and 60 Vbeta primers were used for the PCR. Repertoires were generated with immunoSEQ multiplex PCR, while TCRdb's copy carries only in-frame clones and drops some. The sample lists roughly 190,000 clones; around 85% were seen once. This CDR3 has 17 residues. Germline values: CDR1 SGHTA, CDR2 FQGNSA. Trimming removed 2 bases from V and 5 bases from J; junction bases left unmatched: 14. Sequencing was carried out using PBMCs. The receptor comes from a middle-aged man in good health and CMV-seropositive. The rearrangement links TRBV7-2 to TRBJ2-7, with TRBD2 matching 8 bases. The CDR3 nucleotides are TGTGCCAGCAGCTTACCCGGGAGGGGCGTGGCGCTCCACGAGCAGTACTTC. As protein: CASSLPGRGVALHEQYF.